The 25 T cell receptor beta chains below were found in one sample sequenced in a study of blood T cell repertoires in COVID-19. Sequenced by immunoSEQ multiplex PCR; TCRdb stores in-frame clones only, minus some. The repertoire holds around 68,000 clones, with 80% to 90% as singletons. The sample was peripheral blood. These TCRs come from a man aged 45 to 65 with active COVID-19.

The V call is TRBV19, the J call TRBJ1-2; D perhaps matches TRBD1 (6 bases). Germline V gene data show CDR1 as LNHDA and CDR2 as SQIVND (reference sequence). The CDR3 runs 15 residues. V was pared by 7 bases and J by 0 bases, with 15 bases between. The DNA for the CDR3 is TGTGCCAGTATCCATCGGGGGGCCTCTAACTATGGCTACACCTTC. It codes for CASIHRGASNYGYTF.

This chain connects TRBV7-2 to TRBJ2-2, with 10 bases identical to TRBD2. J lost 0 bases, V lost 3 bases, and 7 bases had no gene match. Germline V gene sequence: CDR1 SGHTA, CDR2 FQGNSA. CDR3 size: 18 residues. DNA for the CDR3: TGTGCCAGCAGCTTCGGGAGGGGACTAGCGCCGAACACCGGGGAGCTGTTTTTT. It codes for CASSFGRGLAPNTGELFF.

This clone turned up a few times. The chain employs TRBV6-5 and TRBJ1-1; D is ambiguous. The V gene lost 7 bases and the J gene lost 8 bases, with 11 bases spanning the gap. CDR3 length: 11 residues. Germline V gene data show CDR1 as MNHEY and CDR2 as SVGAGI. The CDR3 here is CASKYGEEAFF. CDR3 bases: TGTGCCAGCAAGTACGGGGAGGAAGCTTTCTTT.

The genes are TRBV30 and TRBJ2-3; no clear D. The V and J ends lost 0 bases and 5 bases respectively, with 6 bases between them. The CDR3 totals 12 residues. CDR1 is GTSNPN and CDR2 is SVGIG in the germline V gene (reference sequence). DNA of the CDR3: TGTGCCTGGAGTGTATCAGGAGATACGCAGTATTTT. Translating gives CAWSVSGDTQYF.

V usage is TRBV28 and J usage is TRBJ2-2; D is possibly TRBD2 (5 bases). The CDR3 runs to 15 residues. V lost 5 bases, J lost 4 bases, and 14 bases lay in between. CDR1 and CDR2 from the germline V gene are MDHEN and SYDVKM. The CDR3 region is CASSSTPRVTGELFF. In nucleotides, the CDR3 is TGTGCCAGCAGTAGTACCCCGCGGGTCACCGGGGAGCTGTTTTTT.

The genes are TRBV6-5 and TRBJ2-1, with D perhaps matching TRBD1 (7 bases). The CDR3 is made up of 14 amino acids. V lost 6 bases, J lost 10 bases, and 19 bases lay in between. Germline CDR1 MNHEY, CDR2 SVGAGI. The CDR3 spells CASSLIDRDWEQFF. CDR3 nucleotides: TGTGCCAGCAGCTTAATTGACAGGGACTGGGAGCAGTTCTTC.

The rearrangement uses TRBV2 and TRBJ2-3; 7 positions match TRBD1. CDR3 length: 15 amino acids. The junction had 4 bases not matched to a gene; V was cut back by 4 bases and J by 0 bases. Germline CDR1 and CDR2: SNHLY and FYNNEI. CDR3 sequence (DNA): TGTGCCAGCAGTGCCGGGACAGCTAGCACAGATACGCAGTATTTT. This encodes CASSAGTASTDTQYF.

CDR3 residues: CASSRLGRTEAFF. The CDR3 coding sequence is TGTGCCAGCAGTCGCCTAGGGAGGACTGAAGCTTTCTTT. The chain combines TRBV6-5 with TRBJ1-1; D not resolved. This CDR3 is built from 13 residues. Germline CDR1 MNHEY, CDR2 SVGAGI. Deletions cut 5 bases from V and 5 bases from J, with 12 bases between.

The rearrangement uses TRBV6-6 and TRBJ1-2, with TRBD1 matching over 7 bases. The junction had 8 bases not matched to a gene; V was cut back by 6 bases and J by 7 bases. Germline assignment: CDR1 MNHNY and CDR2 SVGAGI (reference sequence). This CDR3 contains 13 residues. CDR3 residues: CASSSGTVIGYTF. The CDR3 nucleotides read TGTGCCAGCAGCTCCGGGACAGTTATTGGCTACACCTTC.

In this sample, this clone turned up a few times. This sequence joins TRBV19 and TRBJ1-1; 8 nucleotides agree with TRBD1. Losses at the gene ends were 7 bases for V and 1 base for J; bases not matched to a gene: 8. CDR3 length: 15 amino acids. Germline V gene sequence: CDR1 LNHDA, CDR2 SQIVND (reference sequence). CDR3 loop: CASTQGQGPNTEAFF. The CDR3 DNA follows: TGTGCCAGTACCCAAGGACAGGGACCGAACACTGAAGCTTTCTTT.

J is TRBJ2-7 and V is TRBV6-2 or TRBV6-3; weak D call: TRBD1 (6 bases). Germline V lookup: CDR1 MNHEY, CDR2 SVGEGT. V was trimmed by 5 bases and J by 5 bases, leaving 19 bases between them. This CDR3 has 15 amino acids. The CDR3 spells CASSPNLRGSDEQYF. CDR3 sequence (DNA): TGTGCCAGCAGTCCGAACCTCAGGGGCTCTGACGAGCAGTACTTC.

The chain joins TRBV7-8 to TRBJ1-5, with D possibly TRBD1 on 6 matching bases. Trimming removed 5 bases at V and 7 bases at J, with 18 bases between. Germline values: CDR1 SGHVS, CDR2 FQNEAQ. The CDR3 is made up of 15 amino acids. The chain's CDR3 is CASSATTGRDQPQHF. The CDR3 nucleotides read TGTGCCAGCAGCGCTACCACAGGGCGCGACCAGCCCCAGCATTTT.

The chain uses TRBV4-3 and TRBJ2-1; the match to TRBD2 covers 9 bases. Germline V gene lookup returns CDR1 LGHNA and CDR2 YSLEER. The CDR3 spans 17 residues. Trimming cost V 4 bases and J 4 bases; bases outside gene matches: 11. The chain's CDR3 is CASSPGGIAGAYNEQFF. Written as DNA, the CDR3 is TGCGCCAGCAGCCCCGGGGGGATAGCGGGGGCGTACAATGAGCAGTTCTTC.

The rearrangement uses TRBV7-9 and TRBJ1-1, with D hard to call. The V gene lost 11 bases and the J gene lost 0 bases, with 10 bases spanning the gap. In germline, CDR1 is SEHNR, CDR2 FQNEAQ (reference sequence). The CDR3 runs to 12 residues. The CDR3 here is CAVRIMNTEAFF. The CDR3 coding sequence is TGTGCCGTCAGGATCATGAACACTGAAGCTTTCTTT.

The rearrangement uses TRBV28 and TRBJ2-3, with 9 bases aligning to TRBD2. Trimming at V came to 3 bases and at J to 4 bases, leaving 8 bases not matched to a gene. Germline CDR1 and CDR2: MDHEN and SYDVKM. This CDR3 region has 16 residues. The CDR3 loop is CASSFAGGGLADTQYF. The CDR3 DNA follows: TGTGCCAGCAGTTTTGCGGGAGGGGGCTTGGCAGATACGCAGTATTTT.

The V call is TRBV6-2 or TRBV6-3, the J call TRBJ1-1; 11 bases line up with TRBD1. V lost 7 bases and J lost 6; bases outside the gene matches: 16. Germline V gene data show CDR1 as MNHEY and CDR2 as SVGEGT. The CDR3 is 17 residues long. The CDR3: CASTPGKLGQGASEAFF. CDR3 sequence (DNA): TGTGCCAGCACCCCGGGCAAACTCGGACAGGGGGCCTCTGAAGCTTTCTTT.

The CDR3 region has the DNA TGTGCCAGCAGTTCACCGTATCCCAGGGCTGAAGCTTTCTTT. Amino acid sequence: CASSSPYPRAEAFF. V gene TRBV28 combines with J gene TRBJ1-1; a possible D gene is TRBD1 (5 bases). Germline assignment: CDR1 MDHEN and CDR2 SYDVKM. The V gene lost 4 bases and the J gene lost 6 bases, with 15 bases spanning the gap. This CDR3 is 14 amino acids long.

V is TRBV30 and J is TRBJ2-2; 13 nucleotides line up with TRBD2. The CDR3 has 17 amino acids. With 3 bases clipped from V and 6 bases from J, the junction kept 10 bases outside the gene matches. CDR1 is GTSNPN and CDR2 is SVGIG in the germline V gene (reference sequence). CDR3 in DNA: TGTGCCTGGAGCAACTTACTAGCGGGGGGGCTTCCCGGGGAGCTGTTTTTT. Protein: CAWSNLLAGGLPGELFF.

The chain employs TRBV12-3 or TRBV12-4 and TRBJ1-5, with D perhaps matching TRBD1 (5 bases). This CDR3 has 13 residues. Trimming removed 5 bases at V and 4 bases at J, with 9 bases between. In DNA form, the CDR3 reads TGTGCCAGCAGTCCCCGACAGAATCAGCCCCAGCATTTT. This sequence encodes CASSPRQNQPQHF.

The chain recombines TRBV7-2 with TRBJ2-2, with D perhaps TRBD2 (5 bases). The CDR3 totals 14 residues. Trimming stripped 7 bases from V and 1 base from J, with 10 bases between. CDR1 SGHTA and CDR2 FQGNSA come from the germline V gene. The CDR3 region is CASKGGLNTGELFF. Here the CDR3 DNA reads TGTGCCAGCAAGGGCGGACTGAACACCGGGGAGCTGTTTTTT.

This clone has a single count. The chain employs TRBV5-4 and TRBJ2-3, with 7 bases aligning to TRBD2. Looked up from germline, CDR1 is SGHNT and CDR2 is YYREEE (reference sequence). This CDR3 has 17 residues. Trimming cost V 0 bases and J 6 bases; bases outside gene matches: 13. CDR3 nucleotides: TGTGCCAGCAGCTTGGATGATAGCGGGCCCCTGCAGGATACGCAGTATTTT. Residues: CASSLDDSGPLQDTQYF.

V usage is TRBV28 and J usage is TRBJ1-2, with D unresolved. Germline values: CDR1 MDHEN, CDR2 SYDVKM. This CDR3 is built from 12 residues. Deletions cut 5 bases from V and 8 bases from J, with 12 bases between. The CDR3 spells CASSPLDRGYTF. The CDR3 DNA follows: TGTGCCAGCAGTCCCCTAGATCGGGGCTACACCTTC.

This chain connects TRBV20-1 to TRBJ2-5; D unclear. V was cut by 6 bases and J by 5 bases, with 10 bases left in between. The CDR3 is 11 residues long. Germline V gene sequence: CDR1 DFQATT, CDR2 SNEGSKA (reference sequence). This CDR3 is CSAATRETQYF. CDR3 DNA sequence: TGCAGTGCCGCCACCAGGGAGACCCAGTACTTC.

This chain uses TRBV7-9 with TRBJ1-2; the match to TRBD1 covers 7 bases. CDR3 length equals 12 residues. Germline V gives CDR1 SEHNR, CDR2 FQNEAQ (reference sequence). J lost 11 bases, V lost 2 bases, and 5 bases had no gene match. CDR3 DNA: TGTGCCAGCAGCTTACGGACAGGAACTTACACCTTC. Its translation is CASSLRTGTYTF.

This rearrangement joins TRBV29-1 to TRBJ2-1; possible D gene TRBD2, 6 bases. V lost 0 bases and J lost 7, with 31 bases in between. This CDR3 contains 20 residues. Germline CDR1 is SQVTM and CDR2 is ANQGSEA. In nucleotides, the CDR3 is TGCAGCGTTGAAGATCTCGGCCGGGACTTACCCCGCTCCTTCACTAATGAGCAGTTCTTC. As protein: CSVEDLGRDLPRSFTNEQFF.